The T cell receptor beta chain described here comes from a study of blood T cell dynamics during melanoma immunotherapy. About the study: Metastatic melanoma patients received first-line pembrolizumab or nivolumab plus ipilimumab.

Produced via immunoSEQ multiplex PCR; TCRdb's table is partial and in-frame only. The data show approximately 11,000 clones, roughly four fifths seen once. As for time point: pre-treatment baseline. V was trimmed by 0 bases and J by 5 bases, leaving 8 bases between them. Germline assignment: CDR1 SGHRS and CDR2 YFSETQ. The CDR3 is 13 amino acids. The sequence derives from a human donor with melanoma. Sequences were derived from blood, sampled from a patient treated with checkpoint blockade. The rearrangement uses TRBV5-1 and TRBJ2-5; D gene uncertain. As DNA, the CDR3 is TGCGCCAGCAGCTTGGGACTCGGGGAGACCCAGTACTTC. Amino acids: CASSLGLGETQYF.